The 8 T cell receptor beta chains listed next were all sequenced from one sample in a study of T cells after yellow fever vaccination. In TCRdb, the 5' RACE reads were re-called with MiXCR into one record per CDR3 protein. The profile shows hundreds of thousands of distinct CDR3 sequences, roughly 14% of them singletons. The starting material was PBMCs, obtained on the day of the yellow fever booster vaccination. These receptors all stem from a man in his thirties or forties who received the YFV17D yellow fever vaccine.

This clonotype was detected only a few times. The V and J genes are TRBV11-2 and TRBJ2-4; possibly TRBD2 for D (5 bases). Germline-derived CDR1 and CDR2 are SGHAT and FQNNGV. The CDR3 contains 16 residues. V dropped 0 bases and J dropped 6 bases, with 15 bases sitting between them. The chain's CDR3 is CASSLDVAARGNIQYF. In DNA form, the CDR3 reads TGTGCCAGCAGCTTAGACGTGGCCGCTCGGGGAAACATTCAGTACTTC.

This clonotype was found a few times. The chain couples TRBV5-1 to TRBJ1-2, with a tentative D call TRBD1 (5 bases). Trimming took 0 bases from V and 6 from J, leaving 12 bases between them. Looked up from germline, CDR1 is SGHRS and CDR2 is YFSETQ. The CDR3 is made up of 14 amino acids. Here the CDR3 reads CASSLVAGNDGYTF. The DNA of the CDR3 is TGCGCCAGCAGCTTGGTTGCAGGGAACGATGGCTACACCTTC.

This clonotype was counted only a few times. The chain employs TRBV5-1 and TRBJ2-1; 13 bases match TRBD2. The CDR3 is made up of 15 amino acids. The V segment lost 4 bases and the J segment 4 bases; nucleotides outside the gene matches: 2. Germline lookup yields CDR1 SGHRS and CDR2 YFSETQ. This CDR3 reads CASSTSGRGYNEQFF. The CDR3 DNA sequence: TGCGCCAGCAGCACTAGCGGGAGGGGGTACAATGAGCAGTTCTTC.

This clonotype was counted only a few times. J is TRBJ1-3 and V is TRBV5-1; D is perhaps TRBD1 (5 bases). Germline V CDR1 and CDR2: SGHRS, YFSETQ. This CDR3 is 17 amino acids long. Trimming cost V 0 bases and J 0 bases, with 13 bases left between them. CDR3 DNA sequence: TGCGCCAGCAGCTTGGGAACCGGGGCCTCCTCTGGAAACACCATATATTTT. It yields the protein CASSLGTGASSGNTIYF.

This clonotype was observed a handful of times. The rearrangement links TRBV12-3 or TRBV12-4 to TRBJ2-7; D tentatively fits TRBD1 or TRBD2 (5 bases each). The V gene lost 3 bases and the J gene lost 5 bases, with 17 bases spanning the gap. The CDR3 consists of 15 residues. The CDR3 nucleotides read TGTGCCAGCAGTTTGGCACGGGACCTACGAAACGAGCAGTACTTC. It translates to CASSLARDLRNEQYF.

This clonotype was detected ten times or more. The chain combines TRBV7-9 with TRBJ1-2, with TRBD1 identical over 11 bases. Germline lookup yields CDR1 SEHNR and CDR2 FQNEAQ (reference sequence). The CDR3 has 17 residues. Trimming at V came to 8 bases and at J to 0 bases, leaving 11 bases not matched to a gene. CDR3 residues: CASHSSGQGASNYGYTF. The CDR3 DNA reads TGTGCCAGCCATTCTTCAGGACAGGGGGCTTCTAACTATGGCTACACCTTC.

In its sample, this clonotype was seen a few times. This chain links TRBV24-1 with TRBJ2-3; D may be TRBD1 or TRBD2 (5 bases each). Deletions cut 4 bases from V and 6 bases from J, with 10 bases between. The CDR3 contains 13 residues. The germline V gene has CDR1 KGHDR and CDR2 SFDVKD. The CDR3, as DNA: TGTGCCACCAGTGACCCCGGGGCGGATACGCAGTATTTT. Protein: CATSDPGADTQYF.

This clonotype was counted once. The CDR3 protein is CASAGTGLEQYF. CDR3 in DNA: TGTGCCAGCGCCGGGACAGGGCTCGAGCAGTACTTC. The V call is TRBV6-2 or TRBV6-3, the J call TRBJ2-7, with 9 bases lining up with TRBD1. The CDR3 is made up of 12 amino acids. The junction had 5 bases not matched to a gene; V was cut back by 8 bases and J by 6 bases. The V gene's germline CDR1 is MNHEY and CDR2 SVGEGT.